This T cell receptor (beta chain) was retrieved from a study of blood T cell repertoires in COVID-19. The CDR3 runs 12 residues. Germline values: CDR1 SGHDT, CDR2 YYEEEE. Trimming took off 4 bases at V and 3 bases at J, with 8 bases between the two ends. The table came from immunoSEQ multiplex PCR; TCRdb's copy has only in-frame clones and leaves some out. The sample has 150,000 to 250,000 clones; roughly 84% are singletons. Input material: PBMCs or T cells enriched from blood (not recorded which). This TCR was sampled from a middle-aged man who had recovered from COVID-19. This chain links TRBV5-6 with TRBJ2-7; D not certain. As DNA, the CDR3 is TGTGCCAGCAGCCTAAGAAACTACGAGCAGTACTTC. As protein: CASSLRNYEQYF.